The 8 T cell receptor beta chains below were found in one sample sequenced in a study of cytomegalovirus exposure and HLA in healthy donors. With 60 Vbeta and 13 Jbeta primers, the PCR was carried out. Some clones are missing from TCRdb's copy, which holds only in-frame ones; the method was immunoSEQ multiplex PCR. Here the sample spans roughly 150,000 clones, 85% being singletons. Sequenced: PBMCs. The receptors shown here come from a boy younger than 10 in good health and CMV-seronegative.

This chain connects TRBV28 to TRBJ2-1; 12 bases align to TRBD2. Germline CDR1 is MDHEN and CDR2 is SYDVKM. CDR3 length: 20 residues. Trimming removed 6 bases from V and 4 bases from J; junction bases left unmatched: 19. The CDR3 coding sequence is TGTGCCAGCAGCGCAGGGGGACTAGCGGGCCTGGGTCTGGGGTACAATGAGCAGTTCTTC. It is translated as CASSAGGLAGLGLGYNEQFF.

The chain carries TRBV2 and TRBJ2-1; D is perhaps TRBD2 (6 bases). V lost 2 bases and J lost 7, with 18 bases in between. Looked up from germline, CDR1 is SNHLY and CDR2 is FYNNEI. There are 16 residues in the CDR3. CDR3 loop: CASSELTGVGGNEQFF. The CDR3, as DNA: TGTGCCAGCAGTGAATTGACGGGAGTCGGAGGGAATGAGCAGTTCTTC.

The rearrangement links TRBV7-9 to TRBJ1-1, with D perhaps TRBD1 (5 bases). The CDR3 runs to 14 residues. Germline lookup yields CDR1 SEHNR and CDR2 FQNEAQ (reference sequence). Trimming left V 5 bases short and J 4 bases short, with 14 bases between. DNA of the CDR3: TGTGCCAGCAGCCCCGGCGGGGGGATCACTGAAGCTTTCTTT. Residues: CASSPGGGITEAFF.

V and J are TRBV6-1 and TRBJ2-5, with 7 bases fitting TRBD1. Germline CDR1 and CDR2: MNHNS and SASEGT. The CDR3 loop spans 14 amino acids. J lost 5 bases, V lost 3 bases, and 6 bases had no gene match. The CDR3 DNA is TGTGCCAGCAGTGATGACAGGGTGAGGGAGACCCAGTACTTC. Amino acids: CASSDDRVRETQYF.

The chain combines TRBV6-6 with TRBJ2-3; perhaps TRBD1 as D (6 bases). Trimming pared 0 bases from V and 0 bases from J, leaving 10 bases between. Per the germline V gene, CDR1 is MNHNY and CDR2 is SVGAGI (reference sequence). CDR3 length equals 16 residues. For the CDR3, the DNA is TGTGCCAGCAGTTACTCGATGCAGGGGAGCACAGATACGCAGTATTTT. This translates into CASSYSMQGSTDTQYF.

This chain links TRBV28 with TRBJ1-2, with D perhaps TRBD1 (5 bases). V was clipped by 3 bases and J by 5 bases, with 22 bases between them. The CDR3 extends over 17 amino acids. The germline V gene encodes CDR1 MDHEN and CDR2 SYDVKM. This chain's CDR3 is CASSFDSFRRTPYGYTF. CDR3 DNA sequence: TGTGCCAGCAGTTTTGACAGTTTCCGTCGAACACCATATGGCTACACCTTC.

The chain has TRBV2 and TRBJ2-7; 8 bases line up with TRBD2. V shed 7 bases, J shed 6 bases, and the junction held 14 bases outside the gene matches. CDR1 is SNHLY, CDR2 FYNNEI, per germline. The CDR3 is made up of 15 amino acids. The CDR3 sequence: CASTGGEGKRSEQYF. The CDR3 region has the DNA TGTGCCAGCACCGGGGGGGAAGGGAAGAGGTCCGAGCAGTACTTC. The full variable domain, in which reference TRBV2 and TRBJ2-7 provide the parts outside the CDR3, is EPEVTQTPSHQVTQMGQEVILRCVPISNHLYFYWYRQILGQKVEFLVSFYNNEISEKSEIFDDQFSVERPDGSNFTLKIRSTKLEDSAMYFCASTGGEGKRSEQYFGPGTRLTVT.

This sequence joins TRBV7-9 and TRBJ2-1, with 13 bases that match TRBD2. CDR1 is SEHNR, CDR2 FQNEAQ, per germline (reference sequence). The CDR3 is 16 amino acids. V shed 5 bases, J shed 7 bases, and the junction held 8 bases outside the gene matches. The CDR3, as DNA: TGTGCCAGCAGCCCCCCTGGACTAGCGGGAGCAAATGAGCAGTTCTTC. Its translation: CASSPPGLAGANEQFF.